Following are 31 T cell receptor beta chains from one sample sequenced in a study of radiotherapy plus CTLA-4 blockade in lung cancer (dated 2018 in TCRdb). The library came from the immunoSEQ multiplex PCR assay. TCRdb stores this immuneACCESS table with in-frame sequences only. Part of the clones is absent; in the studies checked, under half of the shortfall reflects unresolved V genes, and no reason is known for the rest. A total of some 62,000 clones appear in this sample, about 80% of them only once. The biggest ten clones account for about 4.5% of the sample. Specimen: peripheral blood, collected from a patient treated with radiotherapy plus ipilimumab. These receptors all come from a human donor with non-small cell lung cancer who had a complete response to radiotherapy plus ipilimumab.

The chain carries TRBV25-1 and TRBJ2-2, with D perhaps given as TRBD1 or TRBD2 (6 bases each). This CDR3 comprises 13 residues. CDR1 and CDR2 from the germline V gene are MGHDK and SYGVNS. Trimming took off 6 bases at V and 6 bases at J, with 11 bases between the two ends. This CDR3 is CASSWGAAGELFF. The DNA for the CDR3 is TGTGCCAGCAGCTGGGGGGCGGCCGGGGAGCTGTTTTTT.

In its sample, this clone was seen once. The rearrangement links TRBV5-6 to TRBJ1-2; 7 nucleotides agree with TRBD1. The V gene end was trimmed by 2 bases and the J gene end by 0 bases; junction bases not matched to a gene: 4. Germline V CDR1 and CDR2: SGHDT, YYEEEE. This CDR3 is 15 amino acids long. The CDR3 region has the DNA TGTGCCAGCAGCTTAGGGGGCAGAACTAACTATGGCTACACCTTC. This codes for CASSLGGRTNYGYTF.

This sequence joins TRBV10-2 and TRBJ2-7; D not certain. The germline gives CDR1 WSHSY, CDR2 SAAADI. V gave up 5 bases and J gave up 4 bases, with 9 bases separating them. The CDR3 length is 12 residues. The DNA for the CDR3 is TGCGCCAGCAGTCCAAACCCTTACGAGCAGTACGTC. Its translation: CASSPNPYEQYV.

The gene calls are TRBV18 and TRBJ2-6, with 8 bases aligning to TRBD1. Germline CDR1 and CDR2: KGHSH and LQKENI. Trimming took 2 bases from V and 0 from J; bases not matched to a gene: 6. This CDR3 is built from 18 residues. CDR3 bases: TGTGCCAGCTCACCAAGACAGGGGCCGGGCTCTGGGGCCAACGTCCTGACTTTC. It translates to CASSPRQGPGSGANVLTF.

V gene TRBV19 combines with J gene TRBJ1-2; D possibly corresponds to TRBD1 (6 bases). Trimming removed 4 bases from V and 4 bases from J, with 19 bases in between. There are 16 residues in the CDR3. Germline values: CDR1 LNHDA, CDR2 SQIVND (reference sequence). The DNA of the CDR3 is TGTGCCAGTAGTACCGGCAACCAACAGGGAGGCTATGGCTACACCTTC. It yields the protein CASSTGNQQGGYGYTF.

The chain employs TRBV7-2 and TRBJ2-7, with D possibly being TRBD2 (6 bases). Trimming took 5 bases from V and 7 from J, leaving 12 bases between them. CDR1 and CDR2 from the germline V gene are SGHTA and FQGNSA. This CDR3 contains 12 residues. The CDR3 sequence is CASSPRAGEQYF. As DNA, the CDR3 is TGTGCCAGCAGCCCCCGGGCGGGGGAGCAGTACTTC.

The chain links TRBV5-1 to TRBJ2-1, with 7 nucleotides matching TRBD2. Germline values: CDR1 SGHRS, CDR2 YFSETQ. V lost 6 bases, J lost 0 bases, and 6 bases stayed unmatched. This CDR3 has 15 residues. In DNA, the CDR3 is TGCGCCAGCATCGCTTCTAGCGGCTCCTACAATGAGCAGTTCTTC. Translated: CASIASSGSYNEQFF.

The rearrangement links TRBV29-1 to TRBJ1-1; maybe TRBD1 (5 bases). Germline V CDR1 and CDR2: SQVTM, ANQGSEA. V lost 3 bases and J lost 6, with 23 bases in between. The CDR3 is 16 residues long. The DNA of the CDR3 is TGCAGCGTTGAGTGGGCGGTAAGCGGGGGTCGGGCTGAAGCTTTCTTT. Its translation is CSVEWAVSGGRAEAFF.

J is TRBJ1-2 and V is TRBV7-9; D gene unclear. In germline, CDR1 is SEHNR, CDR2 FQNEAQ (reference sequence). V was pared by 1 base and J by 9 bases, with 12 bases between. The CDR3 runs 13 residues. The CDR3 reads CASSLGRTVSYTF. The CDR3 coding sequence is TGTGCCAGCAGCTTAGGGCGGACGGTGAGCTACACCTTC.

This clone was picked up a small number of times. The chain is built from TRBV9 and TRBJ2-5; 8 nucleotides agree with TRBD1. The end of the DNA is better explained by TRBJ2-7, so the J call may be wrong. The CDR3 is made up of 15 amino acids. CDR1 is SGDLS and CDR2 is YYNGEE in the germline V gene. In nucleotides, the CDR3 is TGTGCCAGCAGCGTGGGACAGGACCTCTCCTACGAGCAGTACTTC. It is translated as CASSVGQDLSYEQYF.

This chain links TRBV15 with TRBJ2-1; a possible D gene is TRBD1 (6 bases). CDR3 length equals 15 residues. V lost 3 bases, J lost 0 bases, and 9 bases lay in between. Looked up from germline, CDR1 is LNHNV and CDR2 is YYDKDF (reference sequence). The CDR3 sequence: CATSRDSYSYNEQFF. In nucleotides, the CDR3 is TGTGCCACCAGCAGGGACAGTTACTCCTACAATGAGCAGTTCTTC.

The sample holds a few counts of this clone. This rearrangement joins TRBV6-1 to TRBJ2-3, with 11 bases that match TRBD2. The CDR3 covers 16 residues. V lost 4 bases and J lost 0; bases outside the gene matches: 3. CDR1 and CDR2 from the germline V gene are MNHNS and SASEGT. The CDR3 here is CASSVRTSGSTDTQYF. The DNA of the CDR3 is TGTGCCAGCAGTGTTCGGACTAGCGGGAGCACAGATACGCAGTATTTT.

The CDR3 reads CASSPLGQGNYGYTF. CDR3 in DNA: TGTGCCAGCAGCCCTCTCGGACAGGGGAACTATGGCTACACCTTC. The J gene is TRBJ1-2, the V gene TRBV11-2, with TRBD1 matching over 9 bases. The trim removed 5 bases at V and 2 bases at J, leaving 6 bases unmatched. The CDR3 is 15 residues long. CDR1 and CDR2 from the germline V gene are SGHAT and FQNNGV.

This clone was counted between two and nine times. The rearrangement links TRBV29-1 to TRBJ1-1, with a possible D match to TRBD1 (6 bases). V was trimmed by 3 bases and J by 4 bases, leaving 12 bases between them. The V gene's germline CDR1 is SQVTM and CDR2 ANQGSEA. This CDR3 region has 13 residues. The CDR3 DNA is TGCAGCGTTGACAGGGGATGGAGCACTGAAGCTTTCTTT. This codes for CSVDRGWSTEAFF.

The rearrangement joins TRBV9 to TRBJ2-3; D gene uncertain. V gave up 3 bases and J gave up 0 bases, with 8 bases separating them. CDR3 length: 14 residues. Germline V gene sequence: CDR1 SGDLS, CDR2 YYNGEE. CDR3 in amino acids: CASSGTDSTDTQYF. The CDR3 region has the DNA TGTGCCAGCAGCGGGACCGACAGCACAGATACGCAGTATTTT.

The chain has TRBV5-1 and TRBJ1-1; D gene ambiguous. V dropped 1 base and J dropped 1 base, with 5 bases sitting between them. This CDR3 is 13 amino acids long. Germline CDR1 and CDR2: SGHRS and YFSETQ. The CDR3, as DNA: TGCGCCAGCAGCTTGCGGGCGAACACTGAAGCTTTCTTT. Translation gives CASSLRANTEAFF.

This chain joins TRBV7-9 and TRBJ2-7; 12 bases agree with TRBD2. The CDR3 runs 16 residues. Trimming at V came to 3 bases and at J to 0 bases, leaving 3 bases not matched to a gene. Per the germline V gene, CDR1 is SEHNR and CDR2 is FQNEAQ (reference sequence). The CDR3 reads CASSLTSGSTSYEQYV. As DNA, the CDR3 is TGTGCCAGCAGCTTGACTAGCGGGAGCACCTCCTACGAGCAGTACGTC.

V gene TRBV18 combines with J gene TRBJ1-4; maybe TRBD1 (5 bases). The V end was cut by 3 bases, the J end by 6 bases, with 14 bases between. The CDR3 extends over 15 amino acids. Germline CDR1 and CDR2: KGHSH and LQKENI. The CDR3 protein is CASSPRDGGDEKLFF. CDR3 nucleotides: TGTGCCAGCTCACCCCGGGACGGAGGAGATGAAAAACTGTTTTTT.

The chain couples TRBV15 to TRBJ2-2; D ambiguous. The CDR3 is made up of 15 amino acids. CDR1 and CDR2 from the germline V gene are LNHNV and YYDKDF (reference sequence). V lost 0 bases to trimming and J lost 3 bases, with 8 bases between them. The CDR3 nucleotides are TGTGCCACCAGCAGAGATTGGGCTGACACCGGGGAGCTGTTTTTT. The encoded protein is CATSRDWADTGELFF.

The genes are TRBV5-1 and TRBJ2-5; D remains ambiguous. Per the germline V gene, CDR1 is SGHRS and CDR2 is YFSETQ. V was cut by 5 bases and J by 6 bases, with 14 bases left in between. The CDR3 runs to 13 residues. The CDR3 DNA reads as TGCGCCAGCAGTCTCCGACCGCAGCAGACCCAGTACTTC. As protein: CASSLRPQQTQYF.

The gene calls are TRBV27 and TRBJ2-7; the D gene could be TRBD1 or TRBD2 (5 bases each). CDR1 is MNHEY, CDR2 SMNVEV, per germline (reference sequence). V shed 9 bases and J shed 7 bases, with 31 bases lying between them. The length of the CDR3 is 17 residues. In nucleotides, the CDR3 is TGTGCCAGTCGAAGTGGGGCGGTAAGTTACGCGGGTGTGGAGCAGTACTTC. It yields the protein CASRSGAVSYAGVEQYF.

This clone was picked up a small number of times. This sequence joins TRBV19 and TRBJ1-2; unclear D gene. Trimming removed 6 bases from V and 6 bases from J, with 17 bases in between. From germline, CDR1 is LNHDA and CDR2 SQIVND (reference sequence). This CDR3 is built from 14 residues. CDR3 bases: TGTGCCAGTAGCCTAAGGACGGACGGGGATGGCTACACCTTC. Amino acid sequence: CASSLRTDGDGYTF.

This clone was recorded a few times. The chain is built from TRBV14 and TRBJ1-1; possibly TRBD1 for D (5 bases). Germline values: CDR1 SGHDN, CDR2 FVKESK. The ends were cut back, 1 base at V and 5 bases at J, with 11 bases in the middle. The CDR3 consists of 14 residues. CDR3 coding DNA: TGTGCCAGCAGCCAAGTTGGGGGGATTACTGAAGCTTTCTTT. Its translation is CASSQVGGITEAFF.

The genes are TRBV6-5 and TRBJ2-7; D tentatively fits TRBD1 or TRBD2 (5 bases each). The V gene's germline CDR1 is MNHEY and CDR2 SVGAGI. Trimming stripped 5 bases from V and 4 bases from J, with 12 bases between. The CDR3 covers 13 residues. CDR3 in DNA: TGTGCCAGCAGTCCAGGGACGGATTACGAGCAGTACTTC. Residues: CASSPGTDYEQYF.

This chain joins TRBV2 and TRBJ2-1; D might be TRBD1 (6 bases). The V end lost 10 bases, the J end lost 0 bases, and 10 bases lay between the germline ends. Germline assignment: CDR1 SNHLY and CDR2 FYNNEI. The CDR3 has 13 residues. CDR3 sequence: CATRQDSYNEQFF. The DNA for the CDR3 is TGTGCCACCAGACAGGACTCCTACAATGAGCAGTTCTTC.

With regard to this clone: Compared with germline, one end of the junction differs, possibly owing to a read error. The V gene is TRBV11-2, the J gene TRBJ2-5; 9 bases are a match to TRBD2. Germline V gene data show CDR1 as SGHAT and CDR2 as FQNNGV. The CDR3 runs 15 residues. The CDR3 sequence is CAGSFRASGAETQYF. The CDR3 region has the DNA TGTGCCGGCAGCTTTCGGGCTAGCGGGGCAGAGACCCAGTACTTC.

The CDR3 sequence: CASSLGDPYDIQYF. The DNA for the CDR3 is TGTGCCAGCAGCTTGGGAGACCCGTACGACATTCAGTACTTC. The chain combines TRBV5-5 with TRBJ2-4; D is ambiguous. This CDR3 has 14 residues. The germline V gene has CDR1 SGHKS and CDR2 YYEKEE (reference sequence). The V gene lost 0 bases and the J gene lost 8 bases, with 12 bases spanning the gap. The variable domain in full, completed from reference TRBV5-5 and TRBJ2-4, reads DAGVTQSPTHLIKTRGQQVTLRCSPISGHKSVSWYQQVLGQGPQFIFQYYEKEERGRGNFPDRFSARQFPNYSSELNVNALLLGDSALYLCASSLGDPYDIQYFGAGTRLSVL.

J is TRBJ2-1 and V is TRBV10-3; 9 bases align to TRBD2. Trimming removed 11 bases from V and 7 bases from J; junction bases left unmatched: 18. Germline V lookup: CDR1 ENHRY, CDR2 SYGVKD. The CDR3 sequence is 16 residues long. CDR3 nucleotide sequence: TGTGCCTCCAGGGAGGCTAGCGGGAAAAAGGGTAATGAGCAGTTCTTC. It yields the protein CASREASGKKGNEQFF.

V usage is TRBV28 and J usage is TRBJ2-7; D unclear. This CDR3 comprises 13 residues. Trimming removed 6 bases at V and 1 base at J, with 10 bases between. The germline gives CDR1 MDHEN, CDR2 SYDVKM. The CDR3 reads CASSGVGSYEQYV. In DNA form, the CDR3 reads TGTGCCAGCAGCGGAGTAGGATCCTACGAGCAGTACGTC.

Here the CDR3 reads CASSLELGLAGNEQFF. DNA for the CDR3: TGCGCCAGCAGCTTGGAGCTAGGGCTAGCGGGCAATGAGCAGTTCTTC. The chain joins TRBV5-1 to TRBJ2-1; 8 nucleotides match TRBD2. V shed 0 bases and J 6 bases; nucleotides not matched to a gene: 8. Germline loops: CDR1 SGHRS, CDR2 YFSETQ. The CDR3 is 16 amino acids.

V usage is TRBV7-2 and J usage is TRBJ2-7; the D gene is possibly TRBD2 (7 bases). With 2 bases removed from V and 2 bases from J, the gap between germline ends came to 10 bases. CDR3 length: 14 residues. Germline CDR1 and CDR2: SGHTA and FQGNSA. In DNA, the CDR3 is TGTGCCAGCAGCTTAATGGGGGGGCCCTACGAGCAGTACTTC. Its translation: CASSLMGGPYEQYF.